This T cell receptor (beta chain) was captured in a study of spatial heterogeneity in lung cancer. For the study at large: Detected sequences consistently included more beta-chain ones than alpha-chain ones. A strong correlation was found between TCR transcript counts in tumor regions and a T cell module score derived from matched bulk RNA-seq.

The V gene lost 2 bases and the J gene lost 10 bases, with 12 bases spanning the gap. This CDR3 has 14 amino acids. In germline, CDR1 is SGHAT, CDR2 FQDESV (reference sequence). Each CDR3 protein is one row after TCRdb ran MiXCR on the 5' RACE reads. The sample consists of 13,000 or so distinct CDR3 sequences, about 6% of them appearing once. This clonotype showed up many times. What it recognizes is unknown. The library was designed around alpha chains, so this beta chain is a stray read whose abundance carries little weight. Time point noted: sample taken at primary tumor resection. Whole RNA obtained from tumor, nontumor lung or frozen PBMC underwent sequencing without sorting. Broader study findings: The authors estimated that approximately 7% of tumor T cells were covered for alpha chains and 13% for beta chains. In tumors, expanded intratumoral alpha and beta TCR counts tracked mutation counts.

This chain uses TRBV11-1 with TRBJ1-6; D not certain. The specimen was lung tumor tissue, collected at surgery. The sequence derives from a female donor with early-stage non-small cell lung cancer. DNA for the CDR3: TGTGCCAGCAGCTTATGGAGGGTAGGATCACCCCTCCACTTT. Amino acid sequence: CASSLWRVGSPLHF.